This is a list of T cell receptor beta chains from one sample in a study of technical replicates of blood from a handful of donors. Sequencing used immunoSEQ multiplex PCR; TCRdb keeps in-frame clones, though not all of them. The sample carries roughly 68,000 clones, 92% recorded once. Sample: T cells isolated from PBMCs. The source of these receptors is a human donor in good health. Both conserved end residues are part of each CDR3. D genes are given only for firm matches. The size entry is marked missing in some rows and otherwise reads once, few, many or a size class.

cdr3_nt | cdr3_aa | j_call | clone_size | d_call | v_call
TGTGCCAGCAGTTTAACCTTGGTGACAGGTTTTGTTTCGGAGTATCTGGAGACCCAGTACTTC | CASSLTLVTGFVSEYLETQYF | TRBJ2-5 | NA | NA | TRBV28
TGTGCCAGCAGTTCCCCAATATCTTGGGCCGGATACTCTGGAAACACCATATATTTT | CASSSPISWAGYSGNTIYF | TRBJ1-3 | NA | NA | TRBV28
TGTGCCAGCAGTTTAGAGGGTTTAGTGACCCTAGGGGGAAATGAAAAACTGTTTTTT | CASSLEGLVTLGGNEKLFF | TRBJ1-4 | NA | NA | TRBV28
TGTGCCAGCAGCTCCTTCCTACAGGGGTCCTACGAGCAGTACTTC | CASSSFLQGSYEQYF | TRBJ2-7 | NA | TRBD1 | TRBV7-8
TGTGCCAGCAGCTTTTTCACGGTTGGGGGGGACATTCAGTACTTC | CASSFFTVGGDIQYF | TRBJ2-4 | NA | TRBD2 | TRBV7-3
TGTGCCAGCAGTGTCCTAGCGGGGGGCTACGAGCAGTACTTC | CASSVLAGGYEQYF | TRBJ2-7 | NA | TRBD2 | TRBV25-1
TGTGCCAGCTCACCACCGTACAGCGGGAGTATCACCGGGGAGCTGTTTTTT | CASSPPYSGSITGELFF | TRBJ2-2 | NA | TRBD2 | TRBV18
TGTGCCGGATCCGGGACTAGCGGGAGTACCAAAAACATTCAGTACTTC | CAGSGTSGSTKNIQYF | TRBJ2-4 | NA | TRBD2 | TRBV7-2
TGTGCCAGCAGCCAATCGGGGACTAGATCCTACAATGAGCAGTTCTTC | CASSQSGTRSYNEQFF | TRBJ2-1 | NA | TRBD2 | TRBV14
TGCGCCAGCAGCCTTGCGACGGGTCCCTCCTACGAGCAGTACTTC | CASSLATGPSYEQYF | TRBJ2-7 | NA | NA | TRBV4-3
TGTGCCAGCAGCTTAACGTTAGAGACAGGGGCCTCTGGAAACACCATATATTTT | CASSLTLETGASGNTIYF | TRBJ1-3 | NA | TRBD1 | TRBV7-3
TGTGCCAGCAGCTTGGCTACAGGGGCGAATGCAGATACGCAGTATTTT | CASSLATGANADTQYF | TRBJ2-3 | NA | TRBD1 | TRBV5-6
TGTGCCAGCACCGACGTGGACAGGGGCTACAATGAGCAGTTCTTC | CASTDVDRGYNEQFF | TRBJ2-1 | NA | TRBD1 | TRBV28
TGTGCTAGTGTCCCGGACAGGACTAACTACGAGCAGTACTTC | CASVPDRTNYEQYF | TRBJ2-7 | NA | NA | TRBV12-5
TGTGCCAGCAGCTTAACGGCCAGGGGCACTGAAGCTTTCTTT | CASSLTARGTEAFF | TRBJ1-1 | NA | NA | TRBV11-2
TGTGCCAGCAGGCGGACTAGCGGGATAAATGAGCAGTTCTTC | CASRRTSGINEQFF | TRBJ2-1 | NA | TRBD2 | TRBV6-5
TGTGCCAGCAGCCCACAGGGGGCGCCAGATACGCAGTATTTT | CASSPQGAPDTQYF | TRBJ2-3 | NA | TRBD1 | TRBV7-3
TGTGCCAGCAGTGAAACCCCCCCTAGCGGGAGGTCCTACGAGCAGTACTTC | CASSETPPSGRSYEQYF | TRBJ2-7 | NA | TRBD2 | TRBV6-1
TGTGCCAGCAGCTTAGTATCACCAGGGGCCTATGGCTACACCTTC | CASSLVSPGAYGYTF | TRBJ1-2 | NA | NA | TRBV7-2
TGCAGCGTTGCTATAGCGGGAGCATACAATGAGCAGTTCTTC | CSVAIAGAYNEQFF | TRBJ2-1 | NA | TRBD2 | TRBV29-1
TGTGCCAGCAGCTTAGAACGACCCCGAGTACAGGGGCCGAACACCGGGGAGCTGTTTTTT | CASSLERPRVQGPNTGELFF | TRBJ2-2 | NA | TRBD1 | TRBV11-3
TGTGCCAGCAGCCAGAAAGCTAAAGAGGACTGGGCTTTCCCCGAGCAGTACTTC | CASSQKAKEDWAFPEQYF | TRBJ2-7 | NA | NA | TRBV21-1
TGTGCCAGCAGCGCCCCAGCTAGCGGGAGCTTAGATACGCAGTATTTT | CASSAPASGSLDTQYF | TRBJ2-3 | NA | TRBD2 | TRBV9
TGTGCCAGCAGCTTAGTTCTAGGGGCAGTCTATGGCTACACCTTC | CASSLVLGAVYGYTF | TRBJ1-2 | NA | NA | TRBV7-2
TGTGCCAGTCGGGGGATAGGGACAGGCTCCTACAATGAGCAGTTCTTC | CASRGIGTGSYNEQFF | TRBJ2-1 | NA | TRBD1 | TRBV27
TGTGCCAGCAGCCAAGATATAGGACAGAACACTGAAGCTTTCTTT | CASSQDIGQNTEAFF | TRBJ1-1 | NA | NA | TRBV4-2
TGCGCCAGCAGCCTTTTCAACCAGGGGACCCAGTACTTC | CASSLFNQGTQYF | TRBJ2-5 | NA | NA | TRBV4-3
TGTGCCACCAGCAGAGATCGCAGGACAGGGATCGGGGGCTACACCTTC | CATSRDRRTGIGGYTF | TRBJ1-2 | NA | TRBD1 | TRBV15
TGCGCCAGCAGCCCACCGGGACTAGCGAGCAATGAGCAGTTCTTC | CASSPPGLASNEQFF | TRBJ2-1 | NA | TRBD2 | TRBV5-1
TGTGCCAGCAGCCAAGATCTATCAGGGGTAAGCTACAATGAGCAGTTCTTC | CASSQDLSGVSYNEQFF | TRBJ2-1 | NA | NA | TRBV4-2
TGTGCCAGCAGCGCCGTGGGCGGGAGGGATACGCAGTATTTT | CASSAVGGRDTQYF | TRBJ2-3 | NA | TRBD2 | TRBV5-6
TGTGCCAGCAGTGACCCCGGGACAGGGATAAGCGGCTACACCTTC | CASSDPGTGISGYTF | TRBJ1-2 | NA | TRBD1 | TRBV28
TGTGCCAGCAGTTTGTCCACAGGGGATTATGAGCAGTTCTTC | CASSLSTGDYEQFF | TRBJ2-1 | NA | TRBD1 | TRBV27
TGTGCCAGCAGTCTTTACGACAGAAATCAGCCCCAGCATTTT | CASSLYDRNQPQHF | TRBJ1-5 | NA | NA | TRBV28
TGTGCCAGCAGCTCTGGCGGGATGGTACTTCGTAGGAATGAGCAGTTCTTC | CASSSGGMVLRRNEQFF | TRBJ2-1 | NA | NA | TRBV14
TGTGCCAGCAGAAGAGGTGGCTACACCTTC | CASRRGGYTF | TRBJ1-2 | NA | NA | TRBV28
TGTGCCAGCAGCTTATTCGGCGGGACAGATTTCTACGAGCAGTACTTC | CASSLFGGTDFYEQYF | TRBJ2-7 | NA | NA | TRBV11-3
TGCGCCAGCAGCTCCAGACCCCCGGGACAGGGGGTTCAAGAGACCCAGTACTTC | CASSSRPPGQGVQETQYF | TRBJ2-5 | NA | TRBD1 | TRBV5-1
TGCGCCAGCAGCCCGGGAGGGCCGGGAGAGACCCAGTACTTC | CASSPGGPGETQYF | TRBJ2-5 | NA | TRBD2 | TRBV5-1
TGTGCCAGCAGCTTAGGACCGGGAGAACTGTTTTTT | CASSLGPGELFF | TRBJ1-4 | NA | NA | TRBV7-2
TGTGCCAGCAGCCTCCCACTAGCGGCAGCTATTGAGCAGTACTTC | CASSLPLAAAIEQYF | TRBJ2-7 | NA | TRBD2 | TRBV6-1
TGTGCCAGTATGAAGGGAGCCTCTGGAAACACCATATATTTT | CASMKGASGNTIYF | TRBJ1-3 | NA | NA | TRBV19
TGTGCCAGCAGTGTTACTAGCGGCCAAGAGACCCAGTACTTC | CASSVTSGQETQYF | TRBJ2-5 | NA | TRBD2 | TRBV2
TGTGCCAGTAGTATTATATCGGGACAGACCTACGAGCAGTACTTC | CASSIISGQTYEQYF | TRBJ2-7 | NA | TRBD1 | TRBV19
TGTGCCAGCAGTGAAGCCTCGGAGGGAGCTCCCGAGCAGTACTTC | CASSEASEGAPEQYF | TRBJ2-7 | NA | NA | TRBV6-1
TGTGCCAGCAGCTTAGCCGGGACAGCATATGGCTACACCTTC | CASSLAGTAYGYTF | TRBJ1-2 | NA | TRBD1 | TRBV7-3
TGTGCCAGCAGCTTAGATCCAGTGGTAGCGGGCATCACAGATACGCAGTATTTT | CASSLDPVVAGITDTQYF | TRBJ2-3 | once | TRBD2 | TRBV11-2
TGTGCCAGTAGTATATTAGCGGGACAAGAGACCCAGTACTTC | CASSILAGQETQYF | TRBJ2-5 | once | TRBD2 | TRBV19
TGTGCCAGCAGTGAATCGACGGGACAGGGCCCGTGGTACGAGCAGTACTTC | CASSESTGQGPWYEQYF | TRBJ2-7 | NA | TRBD1 | TRBV25-1
TGTGCCAGTAGTATGGGCTGGGGACAGGACGCCTACGAGCAGTACTTC | CASSMGWGQDAYEQYF | TRBJ2-7 | NA | TRBD1 | TRBV19
TGTGCCAGCAGCGTAGCTGGGTCAACTCGAGGCGAGCAGTACTTC | CASSVAGSTRGEQYF | TRBJ2-7 | NA | NA | TRBV9